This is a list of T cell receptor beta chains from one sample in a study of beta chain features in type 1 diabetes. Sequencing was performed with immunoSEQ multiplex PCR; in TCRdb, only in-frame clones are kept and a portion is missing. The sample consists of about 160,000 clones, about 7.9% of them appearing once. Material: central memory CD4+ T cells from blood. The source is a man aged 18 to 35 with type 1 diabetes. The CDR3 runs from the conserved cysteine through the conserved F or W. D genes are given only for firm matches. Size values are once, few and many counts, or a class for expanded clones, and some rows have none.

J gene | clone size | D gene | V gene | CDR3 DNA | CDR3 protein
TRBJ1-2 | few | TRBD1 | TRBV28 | TGTGCCAGCACTACCGGGACAGGGAGGGACTATGGCTACACCTTC | CASTTGTGRDYGYTF
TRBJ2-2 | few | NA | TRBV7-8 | TGTGCCAGCACCTATAAATGGACAGCGCAAACCGGGGAGCTGTTTTTT | CASTYKWTAQTGELFF
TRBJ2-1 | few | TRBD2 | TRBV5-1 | TGCGCCAGCAGCTGGGGGACCGGGGGGACCAGCCCTTACGATGAGCAGTTCTTC | CASSWGTGGTSPYDEQFF
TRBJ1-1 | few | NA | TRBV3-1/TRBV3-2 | TGTCCAGGGAACACTGAAGCTTTCTTT | CPGNTEAFF
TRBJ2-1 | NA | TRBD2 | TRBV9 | TGTGCCAGCAGCGTAGGCAAGCGGGGGGACTCCTACAATGAGCAGTTCTTC | CASSVGKRGDSYNEQFF
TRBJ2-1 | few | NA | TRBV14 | TGTGCCAGCAGCCATACCGGGACGGGAGCCTACAATGAGCAGTTCTTC | CASSHTGTGAYNEQFF
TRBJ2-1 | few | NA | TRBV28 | TGTGCCAGCAGTTTCGCAGGATACAATGAGCAGTTCTTC | CASSFAGYNEQFF
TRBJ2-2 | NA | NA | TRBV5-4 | TGTGCCAGCAGCTTTGAACAGTCAACCGGGGAGCTGTTTTTT | CASSFEQSTGELFF
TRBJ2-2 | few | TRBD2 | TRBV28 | TGTGCCAGCAGATCCCGGGAGGGGGGCACCGGGGAGCTGTTTTTT | CASRSREGGTGELFF
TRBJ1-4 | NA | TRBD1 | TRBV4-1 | TGCGCCAGCAGCCACGGAATTACAGGGGGCCATAATGAAAAACTGTTTTTT | CASSHGITGGHNEKLFF
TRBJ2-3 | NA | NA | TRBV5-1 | TGCGCCAGCAGTTTGACATTCGGCGGCAGGGCCGACACAGATACGCAGTATTTT | CASSLTFGGRADTDTQYF
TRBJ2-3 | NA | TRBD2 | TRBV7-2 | TGTGCCAGCAGCCTAGGGACTAGCAAGGGGGATACGCAGTATTTT | CASSLGTSKGDTQYF
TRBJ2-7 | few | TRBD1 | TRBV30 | TGTGCCTGGAGTCGTGGGACAGGGGCCTACGAGCAGTACTTC | CAWSRGTGAYEQYF
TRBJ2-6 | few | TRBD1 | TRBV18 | TGTGCCAGCTCACCGGGACAGGGGTCGGCCAACGTCCTGACTTTC | CASSPGQGSANVLTF
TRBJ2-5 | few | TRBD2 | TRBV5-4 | TGTGCCAGCAGCTCGGGGACTAGCGGGTCGACGAAGACCCAGTACTTC | CASSSGTSGSTKTQYF
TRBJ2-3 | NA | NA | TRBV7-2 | TGTGCCAGCAGCTTAGGGACTATTGACACAGATACGCAGTATTTT | CASSLGTIDTDTQYF
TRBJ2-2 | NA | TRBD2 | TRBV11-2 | TGTGCCAGCAGCTTACTAGCGGCGAACACCGGGGAGCTGTTTTTT | CASSLLAANTGELFF
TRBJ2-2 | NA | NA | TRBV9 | TGTGCCAGCAGCGCAGAGGGAGCCGGGGAGCTGTTTTTT | CASSAEGAGELFF
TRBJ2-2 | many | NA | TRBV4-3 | TGCGCCAGCAGCCCCACGAACACCGGGGAGCTGTTTTTT | CASSPTNTGELFF
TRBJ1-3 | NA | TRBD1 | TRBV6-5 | TGTGCCAGCACCCAATCACAGGGGAACACCATATATTTT | CASTQSQGNTIYF
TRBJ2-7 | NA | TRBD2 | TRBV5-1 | TGCGCCAGCAGTCCCCTAGCGGGGGACGAGCAGTACTTC | CASSPLAGDEQYF
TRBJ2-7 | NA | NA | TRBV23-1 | TGCGCCAGCAGTGGGGACACGAGCTCCTACGAGCAGTACTTC | CASSGDTSSYEQYF
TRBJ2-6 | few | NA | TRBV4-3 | TGCGCCAGCAGCCAAGGGACAGACTCTGGGGCCAACGTCCTGACTTTC | CASSQGTDSGANVLTF
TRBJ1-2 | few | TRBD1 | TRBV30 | TGTGCCTGGAGGAAAAGGGACAGGACCGACGGCTACACCTTC | CAWRKRDRTDGYTF
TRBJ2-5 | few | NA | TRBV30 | TGTGCCTGGGAACGGGGGACCCAAGAGACCCAGTACTTC | CAWERGTQETQYF
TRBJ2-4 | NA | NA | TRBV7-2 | TGTGCCAGCAGCTTCCAGGGTATGAACATTCAGTACTTC | CASSFQGMNIQYF
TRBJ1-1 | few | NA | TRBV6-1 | TGTGCCAGCAGCCAGGTTACGGAAGCTTTCTTT | CASSQVTEAFF
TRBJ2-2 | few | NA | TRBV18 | TGTGCCAGCTCACCTCTATTCCCGGCGGAACTTAACACCGGGGAGCTGTTTTTT | CASSPLFPAELNTGELFF
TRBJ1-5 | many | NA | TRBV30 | TGTGCCTGGAGTGGAACAGGCAATCAGCCCCAGCATTTT | CAWSGTGNQPQHF
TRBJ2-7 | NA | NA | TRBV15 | TGTGCCACCAGCAGAGATTTAAGAGATCCCTACGAGCAGTACTTC | CATSRDLRDPYEQYF
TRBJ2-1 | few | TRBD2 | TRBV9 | TGTGCCAGCAGCGTAGTAGCGGGGGGCCTAGAGCAGTTCTTC | CASSVVAGGLEQFF
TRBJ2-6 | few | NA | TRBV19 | TGTGCCAGTAATCGGAGGTCTGGGGCCAACGTCCTGACTTTC | CASNRRSGANVLTF
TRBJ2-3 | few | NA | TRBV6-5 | TGTGCCAGCAGTTACGTGGCTAGTGGGGATACGCAGTATTTT | CASSYVASGDTQYF
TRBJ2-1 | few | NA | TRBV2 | TGTGCCAGCAGTGGGTTAGCGTCCCCCTACAATGAGCAGTTCTTC | CASSGLASPYNEQFF
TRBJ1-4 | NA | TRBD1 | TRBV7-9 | TGTGCCAGCAGCCGACAGGGCTTTAATGAAAAACTGTTTTTT | CASSRQGFNEKLFF
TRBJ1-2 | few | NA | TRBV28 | TGTGCCAGCAGTTTAGCCGGAGATGGCTACACCTTC | CASSLAGDGYTF
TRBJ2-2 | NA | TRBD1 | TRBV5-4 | TGTGCCAGCAGCTATGGACAGGGATACACCGGGGAGCTGTTTTTT | CASSYGQGYTGELFF
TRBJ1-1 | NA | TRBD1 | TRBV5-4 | TGTGCCAGCAGCTCTCAGGGGGCTTTGGCGAAAGCTTTCTTT | CASSSQGALAKAFF
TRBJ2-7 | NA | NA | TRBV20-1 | TGCAGTGCTAGTAGTTCCTACGAGCAGTACTTC | CSASSSYEQYF
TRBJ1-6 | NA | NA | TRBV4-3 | TGCGCCAGCAGCCAAGATACAGCCAGTGATCCCCTCCACTTT | CASSQDTASDPLHF
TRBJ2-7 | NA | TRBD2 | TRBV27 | TGTGCCAGCAGTGGCGCGGGGGGCTCGGAATACGAGCAGTACTTC | CASSGAGGSEYEQYF
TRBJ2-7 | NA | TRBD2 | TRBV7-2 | TGTGCCAGCAGCTTAGTTCTTAGACTAGCGGGGGAAGAGCAGTACTTC | CASSLVLRLAGEEQYF
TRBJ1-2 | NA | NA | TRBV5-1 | TGCGCCAGCAGCCCCTCAGCTCAGGGAGGCTACACCTTC | CASSPSAQGGYTF
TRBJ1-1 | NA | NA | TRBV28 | TGTGCCAGCAGTGGTTCCCAGGCTAACACTGAAGCTTTCTTT | CASSGSQANTEAFF
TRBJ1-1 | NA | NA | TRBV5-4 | TGTGCCAGCAGCCCTGGCGCGGGCTTGAACACTGAAGCTTTCTTT | CASSPGAGLNTEAFF
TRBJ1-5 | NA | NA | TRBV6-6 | TGTGCCAGCAGTTACTCGTTAGATCCGAATCAGCCCCAGCATTTT | CASSYSLDPNQPQHF
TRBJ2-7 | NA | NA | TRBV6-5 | TGTGCCAGCAGTTCGACAGGCCTCAGCTCCTACGAGCAGTACTTC | CASSSTGLSSYEQYF
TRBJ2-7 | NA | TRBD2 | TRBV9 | TGTGCCAGCAGCGTAGACGTCGGGAGGGCCCCGGACGAGCAGTACTTC | CASSVDVGRAPDEQYF
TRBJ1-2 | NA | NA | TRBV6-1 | TGTGCCAGCAGATCGCCGGGGAGCTATGGCTACACCTTC | CASRSPGSYGYTF